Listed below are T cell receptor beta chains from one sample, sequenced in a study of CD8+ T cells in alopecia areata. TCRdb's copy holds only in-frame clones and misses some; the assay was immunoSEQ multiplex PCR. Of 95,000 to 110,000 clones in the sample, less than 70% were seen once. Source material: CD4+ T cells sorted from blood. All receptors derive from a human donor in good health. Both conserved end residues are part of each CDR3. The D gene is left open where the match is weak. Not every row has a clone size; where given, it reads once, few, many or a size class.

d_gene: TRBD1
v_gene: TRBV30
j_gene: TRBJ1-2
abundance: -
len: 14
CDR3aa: CAWSVRRGPYGYTF
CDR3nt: TGTGCCTGGAGTGTACGGAGGGGGCCCTATGGCTACACCTTC

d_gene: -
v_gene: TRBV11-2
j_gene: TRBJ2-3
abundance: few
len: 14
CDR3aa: CASSLSRDQDTQYF
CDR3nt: TGTGCCAGCAGCTTATCCCGGGATCAAGATACGCAGTATTTT

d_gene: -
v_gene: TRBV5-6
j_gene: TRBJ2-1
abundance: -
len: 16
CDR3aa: CASSLVPGGARNEQFF
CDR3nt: TGTGCCAGCAGCTTGGTTCCGGGGGGCGCTAGGAATGAGCAGTTCTTC

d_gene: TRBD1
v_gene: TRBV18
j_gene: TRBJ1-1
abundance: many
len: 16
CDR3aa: CASSPIQGAMNTEAFF
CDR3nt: TGTGCCAGCTCACCAATCCAGGGGGCTATGAACACTGAAGCTTTCTTT

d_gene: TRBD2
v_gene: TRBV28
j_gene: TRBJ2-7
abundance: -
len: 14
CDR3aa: CASSASGGAGEQYF
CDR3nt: TGTGCCAGCAGCGCTAGCGGGGGGGCTGGGGAGCAGTACTTC

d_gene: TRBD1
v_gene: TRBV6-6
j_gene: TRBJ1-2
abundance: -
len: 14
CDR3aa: CASTDQGGPWGYTF
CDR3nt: TGTGCCAGCACCGACCAGGGGGGCCCCTGGGGCTACACCTTC

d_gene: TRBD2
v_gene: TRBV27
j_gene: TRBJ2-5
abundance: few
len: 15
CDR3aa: CASSLLAGGQETQYF
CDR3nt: TGTGCCAGCAGTTTACTAGCGGGGGGGCAAGAGACCCAGTACTTC

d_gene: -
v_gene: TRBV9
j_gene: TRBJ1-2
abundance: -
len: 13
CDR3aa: CASSVNPGGGYTF
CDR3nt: TGTGCCAGCAGCGTAAACCCGGGAGGGGGCTACACCTTC

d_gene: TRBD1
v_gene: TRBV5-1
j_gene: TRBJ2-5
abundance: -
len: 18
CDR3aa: CASSPADRASFAGETQYF
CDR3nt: TGCGCCAGCAGCCCCGCGGACAGGGCGAGCTTTGCTGGGGAGACCCAGTACTTC

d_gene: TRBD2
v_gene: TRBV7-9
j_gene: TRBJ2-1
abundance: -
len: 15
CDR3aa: CASSLLVAGPNEQFF
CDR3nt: TGTGCCAGCAGCTTACTAGTAGCGGGTCCCAATGAGCAGTTCTTC

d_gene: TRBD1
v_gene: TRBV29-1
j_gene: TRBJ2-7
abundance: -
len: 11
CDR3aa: CSARQGPRQYF
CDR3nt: TGCAGCGCTAGACAGGGGCCCCGACAGTACTTC

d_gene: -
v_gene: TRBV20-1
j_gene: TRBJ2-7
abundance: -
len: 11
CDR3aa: CSAWTAYEQYF
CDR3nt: TGCAGTGCTTGGACAGCCTACGAGCAGTACTTC

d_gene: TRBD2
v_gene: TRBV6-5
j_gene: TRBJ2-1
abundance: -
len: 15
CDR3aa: CASSRSSGGANEQFF
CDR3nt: TGTGCCAGCAGTCGATCTAGCGGGGGGGCCAATGAGCAGTTCTTC

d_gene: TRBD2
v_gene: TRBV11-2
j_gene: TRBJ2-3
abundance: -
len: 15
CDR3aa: CASSLEAGGLPKQYF
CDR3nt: TGTGCCAGCAGCTTAGAGGCGGGGGGGCTTCCCAAGCAGTATTTT

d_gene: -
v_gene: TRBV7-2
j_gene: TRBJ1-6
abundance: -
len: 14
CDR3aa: CASSLPSYNSPLHF
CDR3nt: TGTGCCAGCAGCTTACCCTCCTATAATTCACCCCTCCACTTT